The rows below give T cell receptor beta chains drawn from one sample of a study of blood T cell repertoires in COVID-19. Data came from immunoSEQ multiplex PCR; TCRdb stores just in-frame clones and leaves some out. The sample contains about 150,000 clones, about four fifths of which appear only once. The sample comprised peripheral blood. The receptors shown here come from a woman of 80 years or more with acute or convalescent COVID-19. The CDR3 runs from the conserved cysteine through the conserved F or W. The D gene is left open where the match is weak. Only some rows state a clone size, as once, few, many or a class for expanded clones.

cdr3_aa,cdr3_nt,clone_size,d_call,v_call,j_call
CASSPGTGARNTEAFF,TGTGCCAGCAGCCCTGGGACAGGGGCAAGGAACACTGAAGCTTTCTTT,-,TRBD1,TRBV11-3,TRBJ1-1
CASSEARRGGETQYF,TGTGCCAGCAGTGAAGCGCGGAGGGGGGGAGAGACCCAGTACTTC,few,-,TRBV6-1,TRBJ2-5
CASSFGRGTEAFF,TGTGCCAGCAGTTTTGGTAGGGGCACTGAAGCTTTCTTT,few,-,TRBV27,TRBJ1-1
CASSVEGHTRPDTQYF,TGTGCCAGCAGCGTAGAGGGGCACACCCGCCCAGATACGCAGTATTTT,-,-,TRBV9,TRBJ2-3
CASSSPRGAGYTF,TGTGCCAGCAGCTCCCCCAGGGGAGCCGGCTACACCTTC,-,-,TRBV5-6,TRBJ1-2
CASSSLPSTVRYGYTF,TGTGCCAGCAGTTCTCTCCCCTCGACAGTCCGCTATGGCTACACCTTC,-,-,TRBV6-5,TRBJ1-2
CASSLSKGFVSPLHF,TGTGCCAGCAGTCTCTCGAAGGGGTTTGTTTCACCCCTCCACTTT,-,-,TRBV27,TRBJ1-6
CASSLMTFGTSGANVLTF,TGCGCCAGCAGCTTAATGACTTTCGGAACCTCTGGGGCCAACGTCCTGACTTTC,few,-,TRBV5-1,TRBJ2-6
CASSLRGGGYTF,TGTGCCAGCAGCTTGAGGGGAGGAGGCTACACCTTC,-,-,TRBV7-7,TRBJ1-2
CASSLYGWGQSDEQFF,TGTGCCAGCAGTTTATATGGGTGGGGACAGTCCGATGAGCAGTTCTTC,few,TRBD1,TRBV27,TRBJ2-1
CASSLGRHSYEQYF,TGTGCCAGCAGCTTAGGGCGACACTCCTACGAGCAGTACTTC,-,-,TRBV7-2,TRBJ2-7
CASSQDPGQSVRNTGELFF,TGTGCCAGCAGCCAGGACCCGGGACAGTCCGTCAGAAACACCGGGGAGCTGTTTTTT,-,TRBD1,TRBV4-2,TRBJ2-2
CASSLPGTELYGYTF,TGTGCCAGCAGCTTACCGGGAACGGAGCTCTATGGCTACACCTTC,-,-,TRBV7-3,TRBJ1-2
CASSPDMTGTTGELFF,TGCGCCAGCAGCCCGGACATGACAGGGACCACCGGGGAGCTGTTTTTT,-,TRBD1,TRBV5-1,TRBJ2-2
CASSLGTTFTGTQYF,TGTGCCAGCAGCCTCGGGACTACGTTCACCGGTACGCAGTATTTT,-,TRBD2,TRBV3-1/TRBV3-2,TRBJ2-3
CASSRRTSGYTDTQYF,TGTGCCAGCAGCCGACGGACTAGCGGCTACACAGATACGCAGTATTTT,-,TRBD2,TRBV6-6,TRBJ2-3
CAISPGVQPQHF,TGTGCCATCAGCCCAGGGGTTCAGCCCCAGCATTTT,-,-,TRBV10-3,TRBJ1-5
CASSDLAELANTGELFF,TGTGCCAGTAGTGATCTAGCGGAGCTCGCGAACACCGGGGAGCTGTTTTTT,-,TRBD2,TRBV2,TRBJ2-2
CASSSSTPLDEQFF,TGCGCCAGCAGCTCCTCAACTCCTCTGGATGAGCAGTTCTTC,-,-,TRBV5-1,TRBJ2-1
CASSLSRGNYGYTF,TGTGCCAGCAGTCTAAGTCGGGGGAACTATGGCTACACCTTC,-,-,TRBV6-2/TRBV6-3,TRBJ1-2
CASSQVGGDTAGKTQYF,TGTGCCAGCAGCCAAGTCGGGGGTGACACGGCGGGAAAGACCCAGTACTTC,-,-,TRBV4-2,TRBJ2-5
CASSLSNSGGETQYF,TGTGCCAGCAGCTTGTCAAATAGCGGGGGGGAGACCCAGTACTTC,-,TRBD2,TRBV7-9,TRBJ2-5
CASSLGQRRTGELFF,TGTGCCAGCAGCTTAGGACAGAGAAGGACCGGGGAGCTGTTTTTT,-,-,TRBV7-3,TRBJ2-2
CASSLAGQFAGTEAFF,TGCGCCAGCAGCTTGGCCGGACAGTTCGCGGGTACTGAAGCTTTCTTT,once,-,TRBV5-1,TRBJ1-1
CAGWTSGEQYF,TGTGCCGGGTGGACTAGCGGGGAGCAGTACTTC,-,TRBD2,TRBV7-9,TRBJ2-7
CASTHDRANYGYTF,TGTGCCAGTACCCATGACAGGGCAAACTATGGCTACACCTTC,-,TRBD1,TRBV19,TRBJ1-2
CASSLGASSTQYF,TGTGCCAGCAGCTTGGGTGCCAGTTCTACGCAGTATTTT,-,-,TRBV5-8,TRBJ2-3
CASGRRRNSPLHF,TGTGCCAGCGGGCGGAGGCGAAATTCACCCCTCCACTTT,-,-,TRBV6-5,TRBJ1-6
CASSPRAGGTEAFF,TGTGCCAGCAGCCCGAGAGCGGGAGGGACTGAAGCTTTCTTT,once,-,TRBV11-3,TRBJ1-1
CASSPGKGFNEKLFF,TGTGCCAGCAGCCCGGGAAAAGGGTTTAATGAAAAACTGTTTTTT,-,-,TRBV11-3,TRBJ1-4
CASTRQVFYNEQFF,TGTGCCAGCACTCGGCAGGTTTTCTACAATGAGCAGTTCTTC,-,-,TRBV2,TRBJ2-1
CASIRAKGRTFGGYTF,TGTGCCAGTATCCGCGCTAAGGGGCGTACCTTTGGTGGCTACACCTTC,-,-,TRBV19,TRBJ1-2
CASNRGNEQFF,TGTGCCAGTAACAGGGGAAATGAGCAGTTCTTC,once,TRBD1,TRBV19,TRBJ2-1
CSVGDRGRGEKLFF,TGCAGCGTTGGGGACAGGGGGCGCGGTGAAAAACTGTTTTTT,-,TRBD1,TRBV29-1,TRBJ1-4
CASSLAGGQETQYF,TGTGCCAGCAGTCTAGCGGGGGGCCAAGAGACCCAGTACTTC,-,TRBD2,TRBV28,TRBJ2-5
CASSPGTGGAQEKLFF,TGTGCCAGCTCACCAGGAACAGGGGGCGCGCAAGAAAAACTGTTTTTT,few,TRBD1,TRBV18,TRBJ1-4
CASSPFPTGGGYEQYF,TGTGCCAGCAGCCCTTTCCCGACCGGGGGAGGGTACGAGCAGTACTTC,-,TRBD2,TRBV14,TRBJ2-7
CASTPGTGLHEQYF,TGTGCCAGTACCCCAGGGACAGGGTTACACGAGCAATACTTC,-,TRBD1,TRBV7-8,TRBJ2-7
CASSVGGSSYNEQFF,TGTGCCAGCAGTGTGGGCGGGAGCTCCTACAATGAGCAGTTCTTC,-,TRBD2,TRBV2,TRBJ2-1
CASSLEGGNSPLHF,TGCGCCAGCAGCTTGGAAGGAGGCAATTCACCCCTCCACTTT,-,-,TRBV5-1,TRBJ1-6
CASTSRGVPAEAFF,TGTGCCAGCACCTCTCGAGGTGTTCCTGCGGAAGCTTTCTTT,-,-,TRBV2,TRBJ1-1